This T cell receptor beta chain was sequenced for a study of T cells in Graves' hyperthyroidism and ophthalmopathy. About the study: Pretreatment peripheral blood was obtained at initial diagnosis. Findings and limits, study-wide: With a median lead of around 5.9 months before onset, the model predicted ophthalmopathy.

CDR1 KGHSH and CDR2 LQKENI come from the germline V gene. With 5 bases removed from V and 7 bases from J, the gap between germline ends came to 18 bases. CDR3 length: 14 residues. Together with thyroid ultrasound, orbital computed tomography, serum thyroxine and TRAb, clinical symptoms were used for diagnoses. Fresh 10 ml peripheral blood yielded PBMCs. From RNA transcripts, TCR beta CDR3 regions were amplified. Carried out on the TCR CDR3, a first-round RT-PCR used the HTBI primer set. TCRdb re-called the multiplex PCR reads through MiXCR, storing one row per CDR3 protein. The sample contains a few hundred thousand distinct CDR3 sequences, about a sixth of which appear only once. Ten or more counts support this clonotype. Its antigen is currently unknown.

V and J are TRBV18 and TRBJ2-7, with D perhaps matching TRBD2 (5 bases). The source of this sequence is a middle-aged woman with Graves' ophthalmopathy. Sequencing was carried out using blood. The CDR3: CASSEASPHGEQYF. The DNA of the CDR3 is TGTGCCAGCTCAGAGGCTAGCCCTCATGGAGAGCAGTACTTC.